The T cell receptor (beta chain) described here comes from a study of molecular identifiers for immune sequencing clone quantification. Study-wide findings and caveats: Clones above 20 RNA copies contained over 97% of effector molecules and under 1% of naive molecules. Detectable among one million naive cells, according to reports, was Jurkat TCR RNA spiked in from one cell.

The germline gives CDR1 DFQATT, CDR2 SNEGSKA (reference sequence). Trimming took off 0 bases at V and 6 bases at J, with 24 bases between the two ends. The CDR3 covers 18 residues. Methods described previously, with TCR primers listed, were used for bulk TCR libraries. TCRdb itself ran the PCR reads through MiXCR, one entry per CDR3 protein. The sample lists 35,000 or so distinct CDR3 sequences; over 15% were seen once. This clonotype has a count of ten or more. Its target is unknown. Sorting selected naive CD8 T cells with a CD8+CD4-CCR7+CD45RA+ phenotype. The origin of this receptor is a human donor in good health. Some libraries in this study had Jurkat cell RNA spiked in. The material sequenced was naive CD8+ T cells from blood, with Jurkat cell RNA spiked in. Regarding subset: FACS-sorted CD8+CD4-CCR7+CD45RA+ naive T cells. The chain employs TRBV20-1 and TRBJ1-5, with D uncertain. CDR3 in amino acids: CSARDSMGAGRSSQPQHF. The CDR3 nucleotides read TGCAGTGCTAGAGATTCCATGGGTGCGGGCAGGAGTAGTCAGCCCCAGCATTTT.